The following is a TCR beta chain sequence with its context. These data come from a study of blood T cell repertoires in COVID-19. Enrollment of patients from Seattle took place during active infection, with longitudinal follow-up. Original processing notes: Reference gene primer amplification yielded estimated nucleated cell counts. The repertoire was sequenced with immunoSEQ multiplex PCR; TCRdb's copy has only in-frame clones and lacks some. V, J and clone size are those of that table, while D and trimming were read from the DNA. The sample shows roughly 160,000 clones, almost 85% of them seen only once. Germline trimming cut 4 bases from V and 6 bases from J; bases unmatched to any gene: 2. The CDR3 contains 15 residues. Germline CDR1 reads SGHTA; CDR2 reads FQGNSA.

The specimen was peripheral blood. The TCR sequence derives from a woman over 75 with COVID-19, enrolled during active disease. The gene calls are TRBV7-2 and TRBJ2-3; 15 bases fit TRBD2. The CDR3, as DNA: TGTGCCAGCAGCTCCGGGACTAGCGGGGGGGATACGCAGTATTTT. Residues: CASSSGTSGGDTQYF.